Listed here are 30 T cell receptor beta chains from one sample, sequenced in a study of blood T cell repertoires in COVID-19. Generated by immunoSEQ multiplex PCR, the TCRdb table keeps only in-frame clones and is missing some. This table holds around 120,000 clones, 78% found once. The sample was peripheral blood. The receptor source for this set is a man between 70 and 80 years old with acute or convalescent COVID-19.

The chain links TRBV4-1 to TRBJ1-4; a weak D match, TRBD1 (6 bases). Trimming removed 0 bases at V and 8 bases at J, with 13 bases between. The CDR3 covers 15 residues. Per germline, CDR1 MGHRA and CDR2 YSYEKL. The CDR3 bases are TGCGCCAGCAGCCAAGATACAGGGTCCGCAGAAAAACTGTTTTTT. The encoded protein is CASSQDTGSAEKLFF.

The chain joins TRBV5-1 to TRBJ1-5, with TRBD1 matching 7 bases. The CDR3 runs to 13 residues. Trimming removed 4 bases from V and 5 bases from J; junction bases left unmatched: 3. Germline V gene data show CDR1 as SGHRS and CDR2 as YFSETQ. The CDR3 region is CASSRQGDQPQHF. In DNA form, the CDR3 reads TGCGCCAGCAGCCGGCAGGGGGATCAGCCCCAGCATTTT.

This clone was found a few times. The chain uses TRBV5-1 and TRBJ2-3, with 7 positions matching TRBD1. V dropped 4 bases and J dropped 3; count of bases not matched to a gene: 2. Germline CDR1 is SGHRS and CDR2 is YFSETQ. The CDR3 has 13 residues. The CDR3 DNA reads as TGCGCCAGCAGCGACAGGGAGACAGATACGCAGTATTTT. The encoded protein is CASSDRETDTQYF.

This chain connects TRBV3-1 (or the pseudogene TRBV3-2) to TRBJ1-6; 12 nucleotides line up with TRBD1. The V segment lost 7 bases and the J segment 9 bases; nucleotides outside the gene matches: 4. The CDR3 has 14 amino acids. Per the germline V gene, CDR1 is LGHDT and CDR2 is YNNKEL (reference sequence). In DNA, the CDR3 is TGTGCCAGCACCACGGGACAGGGGGCTTCACCCCTCCACTTT. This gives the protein CASTTGQGASPLHF.

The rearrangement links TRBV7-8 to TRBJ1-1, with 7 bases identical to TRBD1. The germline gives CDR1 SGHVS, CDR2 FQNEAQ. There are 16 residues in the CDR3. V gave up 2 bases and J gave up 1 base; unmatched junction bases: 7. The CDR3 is CASSLSAGGTNTEAFF. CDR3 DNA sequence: TGTGCCAGCAGCTTAAGTGCAGGGGGTACGAACACTGAAGCTTTCTTT.

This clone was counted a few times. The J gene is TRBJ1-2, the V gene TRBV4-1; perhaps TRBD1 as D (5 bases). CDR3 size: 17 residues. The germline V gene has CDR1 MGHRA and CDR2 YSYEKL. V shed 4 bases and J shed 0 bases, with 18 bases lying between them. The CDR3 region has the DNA TGCGCCAGCAGCCCTCATGGGACTTCCCCGTCTAACTATGGCTACACCTTC. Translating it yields CASSPHGTSPSNYGYTF.

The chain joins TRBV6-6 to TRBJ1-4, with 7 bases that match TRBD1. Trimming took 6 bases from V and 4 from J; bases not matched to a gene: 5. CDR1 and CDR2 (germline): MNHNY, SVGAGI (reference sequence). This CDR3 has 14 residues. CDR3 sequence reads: CASRPGGGNEKLFF. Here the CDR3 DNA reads TGTGCCAGCAGACCAGGGGGAGGTAATGAAAAACTGTTTTTT.

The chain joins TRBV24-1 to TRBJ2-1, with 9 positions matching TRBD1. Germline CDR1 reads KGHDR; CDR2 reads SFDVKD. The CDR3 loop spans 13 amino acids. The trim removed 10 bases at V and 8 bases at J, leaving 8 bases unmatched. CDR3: CATGDRAMDEQFF. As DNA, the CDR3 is TGTGCCACTGGGGACAGGGCCATGGATGAGCAGTTCTTC.

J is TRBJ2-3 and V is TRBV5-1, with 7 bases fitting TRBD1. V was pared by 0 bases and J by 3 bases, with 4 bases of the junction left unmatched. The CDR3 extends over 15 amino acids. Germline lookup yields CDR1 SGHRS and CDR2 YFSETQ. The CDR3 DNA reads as TGCGCCAGCAGCTTGGAGGGGGACAGTACAGATACGCAGTATTTT. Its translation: CASSLEGDSTDTQYF.

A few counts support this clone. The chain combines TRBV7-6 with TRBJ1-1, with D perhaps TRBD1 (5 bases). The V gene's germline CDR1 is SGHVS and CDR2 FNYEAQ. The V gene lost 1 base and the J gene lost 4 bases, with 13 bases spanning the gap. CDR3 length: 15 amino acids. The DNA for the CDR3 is TGTGCCAGCAGCTTAGAAATCGTGGGGGGCACTGAAGCTTTCTTT. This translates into CASSLEIVGGTEAFF.

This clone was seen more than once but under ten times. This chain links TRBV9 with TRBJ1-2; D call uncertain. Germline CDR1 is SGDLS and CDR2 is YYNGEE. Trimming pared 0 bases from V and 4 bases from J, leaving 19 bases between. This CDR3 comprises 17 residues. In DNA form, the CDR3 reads TGTGCCAGCAGCGTAGCTGCCCAGGCTCCGTTTTCCTATGGCTACACCTTC. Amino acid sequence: CASSVAAQAPFSYGYTF.

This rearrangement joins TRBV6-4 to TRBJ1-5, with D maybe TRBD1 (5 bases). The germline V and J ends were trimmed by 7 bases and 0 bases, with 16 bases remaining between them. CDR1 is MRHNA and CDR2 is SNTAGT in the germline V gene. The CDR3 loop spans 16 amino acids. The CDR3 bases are TGTGCCAGCAATCAACAGGTACGTTATAGCAATCAGCCCCAGCATTTT. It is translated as CASNQQVRYSNQPQHF.

The CDR3 nucleotides are TGTGCCAGCAGTGCCCCTCGAGGCGGCGACACTGAAGCTTTCTTT. Its protein product is CASSAPRGGDTEAFF. The rearrangement links TRBV25-1 to TRBJ1-1, with D hard to call. V was trimmed by 4 bases and J by 3 bases, leaving 15 bases between them. This CDR3 is 15 amino acids long. Germline V gene sequence: CDR1 MGHDK, CDR2 SYGVNS. The whole variable domain, remainder taken from reference TRBV25-1 and TRBJ1-1, is EADIYQTPRYLVIGTGKKITLECSQTMGHDKMYWYQQDPGMELHLIHYSYGVNSTEKGDLSSESTVSRIRTEHFPLTLESARPSHTSQYLCASSAPRGGDTEAFFGQGTRLTVV.

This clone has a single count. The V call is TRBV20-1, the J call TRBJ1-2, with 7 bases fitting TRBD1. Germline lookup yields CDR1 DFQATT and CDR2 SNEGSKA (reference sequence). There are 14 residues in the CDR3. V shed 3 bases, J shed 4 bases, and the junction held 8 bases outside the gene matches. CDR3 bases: TGCAGTGCTAGTGACAGGGTAAACTTCTATGGCTACACCTTC. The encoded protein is CSASDRVNFYGYTF.

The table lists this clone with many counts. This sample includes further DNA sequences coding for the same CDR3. CDR3 nucleotide sequence: TGTGCCAGTAGTATCCACAGGGGAACTAATGAAAAACTGTTTTTT. Protein product: CASSIHRGTNEKLFF. The rearrangement uses TRBV19 and TRBJ1-4; 7 nucleotides agree with TRBD1. Germline V gene data show CDR1 as LNHDA and CDR2 as SQIVND (reference sequence). This CDR3 is built from 15 residues. The V gene end was trimmed by 3 bases and the J gene end by 1 base; junction bases not matched to a gene: 2.

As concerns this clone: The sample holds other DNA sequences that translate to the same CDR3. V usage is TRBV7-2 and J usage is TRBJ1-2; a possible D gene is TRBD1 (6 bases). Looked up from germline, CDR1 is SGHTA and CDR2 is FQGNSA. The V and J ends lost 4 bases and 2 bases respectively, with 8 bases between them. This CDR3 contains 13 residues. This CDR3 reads CASSSGQNYGYTF. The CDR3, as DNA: TGTGCCAGCAGCTCCGGACAGAACTATGGCTACACCTTC.

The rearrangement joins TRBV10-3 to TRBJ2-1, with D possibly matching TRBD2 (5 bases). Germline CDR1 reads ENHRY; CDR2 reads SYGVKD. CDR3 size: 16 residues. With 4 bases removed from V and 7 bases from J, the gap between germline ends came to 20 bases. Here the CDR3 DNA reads TGTGCCATCAGTGGAGGCGGGTTGAGAGGGTGGAATGAGCAGTTCTTC. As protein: CAISGGGLRGWNEQFF.

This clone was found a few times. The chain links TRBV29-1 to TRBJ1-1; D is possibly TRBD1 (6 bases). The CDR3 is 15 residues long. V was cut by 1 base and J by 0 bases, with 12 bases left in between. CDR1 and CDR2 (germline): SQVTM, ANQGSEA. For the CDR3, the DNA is TGCAGCGTTGAAGGCGGGGGCTTTCTGAACACTGAAGCTTTCTTT. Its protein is CSVEGGGFLNTEAFF.

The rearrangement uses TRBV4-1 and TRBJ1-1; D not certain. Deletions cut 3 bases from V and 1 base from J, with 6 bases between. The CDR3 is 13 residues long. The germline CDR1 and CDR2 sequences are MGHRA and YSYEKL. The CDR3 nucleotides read TGCGCCAGCAGCCAGTCTTGGAACACTGAAGCTTTCTTT. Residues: CASSQSWNTEAFF.

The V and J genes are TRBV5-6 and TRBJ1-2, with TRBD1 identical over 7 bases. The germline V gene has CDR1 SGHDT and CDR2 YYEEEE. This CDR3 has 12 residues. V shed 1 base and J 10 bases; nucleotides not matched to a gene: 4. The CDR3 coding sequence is TGTGCCAGCAGCTTGTGGGACAGCTACTACACCTTC. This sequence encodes CASSLWDSYYTF.

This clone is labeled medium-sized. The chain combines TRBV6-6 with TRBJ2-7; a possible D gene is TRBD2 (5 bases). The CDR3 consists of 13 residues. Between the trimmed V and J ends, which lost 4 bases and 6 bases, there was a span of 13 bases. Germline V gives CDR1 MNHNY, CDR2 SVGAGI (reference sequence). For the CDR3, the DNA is TGTGCCAGCAGTTCCGGGGTTGGGAGCGAGCAGTACTTC. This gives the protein CASSSGVGSEQYF.

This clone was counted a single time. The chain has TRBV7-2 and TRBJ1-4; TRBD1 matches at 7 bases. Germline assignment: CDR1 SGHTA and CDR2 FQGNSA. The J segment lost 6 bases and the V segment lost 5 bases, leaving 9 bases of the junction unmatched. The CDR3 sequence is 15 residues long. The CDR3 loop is CASSPGGRLDEKLFF. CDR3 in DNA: TGTGCCAGCAGCCCAGGGGGGAGGTTGGATGAAAAACTGTTTTTT.

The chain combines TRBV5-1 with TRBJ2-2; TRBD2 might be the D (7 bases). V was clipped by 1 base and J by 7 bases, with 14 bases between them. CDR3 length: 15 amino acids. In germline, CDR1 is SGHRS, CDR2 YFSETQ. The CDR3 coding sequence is TGCGCCAGCAGCTTGAATGGGGGGGCCGTCGGGGAGCTGTTTTTT. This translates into CASSLNGGAVGELFF.

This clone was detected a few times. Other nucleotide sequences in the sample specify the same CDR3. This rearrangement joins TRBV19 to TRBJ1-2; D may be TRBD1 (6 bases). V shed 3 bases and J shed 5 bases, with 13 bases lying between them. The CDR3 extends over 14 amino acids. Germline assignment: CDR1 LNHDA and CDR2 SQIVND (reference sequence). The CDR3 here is CASSIPGQPYGYTF. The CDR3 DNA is TGTGCCAGTAGTATCCCCGGACAGCCATATGGCTACACCTTC.

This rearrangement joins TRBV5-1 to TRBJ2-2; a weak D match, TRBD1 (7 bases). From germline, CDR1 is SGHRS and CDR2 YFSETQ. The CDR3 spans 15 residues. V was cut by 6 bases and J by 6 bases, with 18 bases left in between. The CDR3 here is CASKAGGSRAGELFF. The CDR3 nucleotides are TGCGCCAGCAAGGCAGGGGGGAGCCGAGCCGGGGAGCTGTTTTTT.

Here the CDR3 DNA reads TGTGCCAGCAGCACCCGACTAGCGCTGCACGAGCAGTACTTC. Amino acids: CASSTRLALHEQYF. The chain uses TRBV13 and TRBJ2-7; the match to TRBD2 covers 8 bases. Germline CDR1 PRHDT, CDR2 FYEKMQ (reference sequence). Trimming took 5 bases from V and 5 from J; bases not matched to a gene: 8. This CDR3 has 14 residues.

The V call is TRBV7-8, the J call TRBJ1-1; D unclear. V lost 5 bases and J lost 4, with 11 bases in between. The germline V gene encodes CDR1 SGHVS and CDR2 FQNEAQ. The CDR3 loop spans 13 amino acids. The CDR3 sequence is CASSPGGSTEAFF. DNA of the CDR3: TGTGCCAGCAGCCCGGGTGGAAGCACTGAAGCTTTCTTT.

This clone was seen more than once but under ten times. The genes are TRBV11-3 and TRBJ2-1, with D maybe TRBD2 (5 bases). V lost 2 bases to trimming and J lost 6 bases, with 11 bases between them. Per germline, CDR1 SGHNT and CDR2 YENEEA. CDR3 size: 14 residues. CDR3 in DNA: TGTGCCAGCAGCTTACGGGCCGCGGGCAATGAGCAGTTCTTC. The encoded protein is CASSLRAAGNEQFF.

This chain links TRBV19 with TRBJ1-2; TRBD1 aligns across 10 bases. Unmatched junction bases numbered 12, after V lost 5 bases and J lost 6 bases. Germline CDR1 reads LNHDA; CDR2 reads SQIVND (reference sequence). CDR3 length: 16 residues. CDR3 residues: CASSPARDRGLDGYTF. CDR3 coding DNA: TGTGCCAGTAGTCCGGCCCGGGACAGGGGCCTTGATGGCTACACCTTC.

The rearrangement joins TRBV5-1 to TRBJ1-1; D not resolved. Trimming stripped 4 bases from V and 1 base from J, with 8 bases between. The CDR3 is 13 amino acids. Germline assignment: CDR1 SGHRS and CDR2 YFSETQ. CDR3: CASSQITNTEAFF. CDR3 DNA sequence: TGCGCCAGCAGCCAGATCACGAACACTGAAGCTTTCTTT.